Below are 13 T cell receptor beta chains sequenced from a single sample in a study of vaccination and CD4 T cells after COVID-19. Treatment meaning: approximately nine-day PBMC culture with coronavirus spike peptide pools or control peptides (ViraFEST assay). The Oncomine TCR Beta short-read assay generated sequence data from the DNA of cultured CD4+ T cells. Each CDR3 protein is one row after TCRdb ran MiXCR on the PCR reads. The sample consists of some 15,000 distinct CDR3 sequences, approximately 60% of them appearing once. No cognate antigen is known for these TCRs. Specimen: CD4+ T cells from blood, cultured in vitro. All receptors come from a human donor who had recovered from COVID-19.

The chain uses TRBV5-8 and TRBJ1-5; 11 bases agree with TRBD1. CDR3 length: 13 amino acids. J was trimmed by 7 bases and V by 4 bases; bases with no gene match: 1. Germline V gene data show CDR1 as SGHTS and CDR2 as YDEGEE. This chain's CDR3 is CASSRDRGQPQHF. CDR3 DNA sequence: TGTGCCAGCAGCCGGGACAGGGGGCAGCCCCAGCATTTT. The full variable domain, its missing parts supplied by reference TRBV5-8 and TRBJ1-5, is EAGVTQSPTHLIKTRGQQATLRCSPISGHTSVYWYQQALGLGLQFLLWYDEGEERNRGNFPPRFSGRQFPNYSSELNVNALELEDSALYLCASSRDRGQPQHFGDGTRLSIL.

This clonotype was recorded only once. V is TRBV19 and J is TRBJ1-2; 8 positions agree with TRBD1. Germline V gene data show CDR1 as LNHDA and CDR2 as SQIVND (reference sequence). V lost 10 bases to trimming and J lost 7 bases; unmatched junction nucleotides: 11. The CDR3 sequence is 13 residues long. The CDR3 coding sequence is TGTGCCACACGCGGACAGGGAGAGAGTGGCTACACCTTC. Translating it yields CATRGQGESGYTF.

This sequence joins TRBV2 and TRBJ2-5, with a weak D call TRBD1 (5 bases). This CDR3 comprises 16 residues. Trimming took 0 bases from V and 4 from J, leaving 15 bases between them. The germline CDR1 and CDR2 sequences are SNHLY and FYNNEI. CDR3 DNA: TGTGCCAGCAGTGAAGCGCCACAGGCAACAGGAGAGACCCAGTACTTC. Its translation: CASSEAPQATGETQYF.

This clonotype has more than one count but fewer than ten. The CDR3 region is CASSLALGAGEQYF. The DNA of the CDR3 is TGCGCCAGCAGCTTGGCCTTGGGGGCTGGCGAGCAGTACTTC. V usage is TRBV5-1 and J usage is TRBJ2-7, with D perhaps matching TRBD1 (6 bases). In germline, CDR1 is SGHRS, CDR2 YFSETQ. CDR3 size: 14 residues. V was trimmed by 0 bases and J by 6 bases, leaving 13 bases between them.

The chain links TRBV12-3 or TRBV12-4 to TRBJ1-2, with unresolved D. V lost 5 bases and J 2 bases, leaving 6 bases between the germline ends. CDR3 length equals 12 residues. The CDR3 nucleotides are TGTGCCAGCAGTGCGGCCAACTATGGCTACACCTTC. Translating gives CASSAANYGYTF.

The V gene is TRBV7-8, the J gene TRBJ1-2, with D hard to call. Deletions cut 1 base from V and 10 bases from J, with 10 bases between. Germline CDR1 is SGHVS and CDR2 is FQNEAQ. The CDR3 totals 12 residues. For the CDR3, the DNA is TGTGCCAGCAGCTTAGACCGCTCGCACTACACCTTC. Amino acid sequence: CASSLDRSHYTF.

The CDR3 sequence is CASRKSQGYNSPLHF. The CDR3 nucleotides are TGTGCCAGCAGGAAGTCACAGGGGTACAATTCACCCCTCCACTTT. V gene TRBV2 combines with J gene TRBJ1-6; TRBD1 matches 7 bases. CDR1 and CDR2 from the germline V gene are SNHLY and FYNNEI. This CDR3 comprises 15 residues. V trimming: 6 bases; J trimming: 7 bases; junction bases outside the gene matches: 9.

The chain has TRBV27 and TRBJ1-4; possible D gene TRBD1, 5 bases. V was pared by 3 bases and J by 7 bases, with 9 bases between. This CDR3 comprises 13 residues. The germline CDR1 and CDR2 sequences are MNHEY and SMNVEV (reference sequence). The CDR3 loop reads CASSLQGSEKLFF. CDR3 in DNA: TGTGCCAGCAGTTTGCAGGGCAGTGAAAAACTGTTTTTT.

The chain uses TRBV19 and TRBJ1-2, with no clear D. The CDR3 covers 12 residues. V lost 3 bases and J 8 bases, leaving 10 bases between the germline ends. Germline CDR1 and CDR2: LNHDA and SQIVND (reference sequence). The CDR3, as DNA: TGTGCCAGTAGTATTTCTCCTGGGGGCTACACCTTC. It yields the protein CASSISPGGYTF.

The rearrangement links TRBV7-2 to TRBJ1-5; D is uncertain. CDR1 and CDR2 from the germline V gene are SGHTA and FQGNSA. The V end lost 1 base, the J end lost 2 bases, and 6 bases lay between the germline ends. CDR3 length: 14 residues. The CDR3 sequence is CASSLERGNQPQHF. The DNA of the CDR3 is TGTGCCAGCAGCTTAGAACGGGGCAATCAGCCCCAGCATTTT.

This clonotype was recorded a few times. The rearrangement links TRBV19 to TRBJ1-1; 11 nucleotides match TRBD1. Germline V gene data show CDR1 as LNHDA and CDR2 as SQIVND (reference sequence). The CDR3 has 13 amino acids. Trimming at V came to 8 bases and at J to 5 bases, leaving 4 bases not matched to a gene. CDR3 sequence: CASGQGAWTEAFF. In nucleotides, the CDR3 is TGTGCCAGTGGACAGGGGGCTTGGACTGAAGCTTTCTTT.

CDR3 in DNA: TGTGCCAGCAGCTTTTCGGGGGGCACTGAAGCTTTCTTT. It translates to CASSFSGGTEAFF. This sequence joins TRBV5-4 and TRBJ1-1; D perhaps matches TRBD1 (5 bases). The V and J ends lost 2 bases and 4 bases respectively, with 9 bases between them. Germline CDR1 is SGHNT and CDR2 is YYREEE (reference sequence). The CDR3 extends over 13 amino acids.

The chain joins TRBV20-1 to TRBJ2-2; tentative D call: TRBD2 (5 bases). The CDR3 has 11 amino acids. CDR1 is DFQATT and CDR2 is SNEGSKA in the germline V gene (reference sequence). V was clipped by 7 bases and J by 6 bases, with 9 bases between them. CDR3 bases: TGCAGTGTTTGGCGGGCCGGGGAGCTGTTTTTT. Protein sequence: CSVWRAGELFF.